This TCR beta chain was retrieved from a study of blood T cell repertoires in COVID-19. Study-level information: The United States, Italy and Spain supplied acute and convalescent COVID-19 samples.

Two negative PCRs, clearance, or symptom resolution were required of recovered Cohort 3 donors. Clones were sequenced by immunoSEQ multiplex PCR, and TCRdb holds only the in-frame ones, with some missing. This table holds hundreds of thousands of clones, 85% to 90% found once. The germline V gene encodes CDR1 MGHRA and CDR2 YSYEKL. Trimming shortened V by 3 bases and J by 4 bases, and 16 bases separated the two germline ends. The CDR3 runs to 16 residues. This receptor was taken from a woman in her forties or fifties who had recovered from COVID-19. The specimen was PBMCs or T cells enriched from blood (not recorded which). The rearrangement links TRBV4-1 to TRBJ2-1, with D possibly being TRBD1 (6 bases). CDR3 sequence (DNA): TGCGCCAGCAGCCAGCAAACAGGGACCCTTTACAATGAGCAGTTCTTC. Its translation: CASSQQTGTLYNEQFF.